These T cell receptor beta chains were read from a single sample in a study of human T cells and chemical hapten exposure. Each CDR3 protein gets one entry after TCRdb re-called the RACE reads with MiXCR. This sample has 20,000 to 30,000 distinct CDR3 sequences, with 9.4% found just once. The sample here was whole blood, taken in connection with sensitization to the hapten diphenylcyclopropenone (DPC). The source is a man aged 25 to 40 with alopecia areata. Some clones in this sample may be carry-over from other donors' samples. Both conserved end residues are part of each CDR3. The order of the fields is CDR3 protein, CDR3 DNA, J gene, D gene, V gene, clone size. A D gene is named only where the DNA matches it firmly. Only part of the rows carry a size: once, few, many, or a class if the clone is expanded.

CSAPGQGLYEQYF | TGCAGTGCCCCGGGACAGGGTCTCTACGAGCAGTACTTC | TRBJ2-7 | TRBD1 | TRBV20-1 | few
CASSLGQGTEAFF | TGTGCCAGCAGCCTCGGACAGGGCACTGAAGCTTTCTTT | TRBJ1-1 | TRBD1 | TRBV7-6 | -
CASSEASAYTGELFF | TGTGCCAGCAGTGAAGCGTCAGCTTACACCGGGGAGCTGTTTTTT | TRBJ2-2 | - | TRBV2 | -
CSASHASGTKNIQYF | TGCAGTGCTAGTCACGCTAGCGGAACCAAAAACATTCAGTACTTC | TRBJ2-4 | TRBD2 | TRBV20-1 | many
CASSPTGVYGYTF | TGTGCCAGCAGCCCTACAGGGGTTTATGGCTACACCTTC | TRBJ1-2 | TRBD1 | TRBV12-3/TRBV12-4 | -
CASSFGYQAFF | TGCGCCAGCAGCTTTGGGTACCAAGCTTTCTTT | TRBJ1-1 | - | TRBV5-1 | -
CASSSQFNQPQHF | TGTGCCAGCAGTTCACAGTTCAATCAGCCCCAGCATTTT | TRBJ1-5 | - | TRBV6-6 | medium-sized
CSVGTSSYEQYF | TGCAGCGTGGGGACTAGCTCCTACGAGCAGTACTTC | TRBJ2-7 | TRBD2 | TRBV29-1 | -
CASSEESDTQYF | TGTGCCAGCAGTGAAGAGTCAGATACGCAGTATTTT | TRBJ2-3 | - | TRBV2 | few
CASSQDAEQYF | TGCGCCAGCAGCCAAGACGCCGAGCAGTACTTC | TRBJ2-7 | - | TRBV4-1 | once
CASSLQGQPQHF | TGTGCCAGCAGTCTACAGGGGCAGCCCCAGCATTTT | TRBJ1-5 | TRBD1 | TRBV6-2/TRBV6-3 | -
CIEGVPCSMTLQETQYF | TGCATCGAAGGGGTTCCCTGCAGCATGACCCTCCAAGAGACCCAGTACTTC | TRBJ2-5 | - | TRBV29-1 | -
CASTEFRRGSGIQYF | TGTGCCAGCACCGAATTCAGACGGGGAAGTGGCATTCAGTACTTC | TRBJ2-4 | - | TRBV6-5 | many
CASSLVSGRDEAFF | TGTGCCAGCAGCTTAGTATCTGGGAGGGATGAAGCTTTCTTT | TRBJ1-1 | - | TRBV7-9 | -
CSSWTGGNTEAFF | TGCAGCAGCTGGACAGGGGGGAACACTGAAGCTTTCTTT | TRBJ1-1 | TRBD1 | TRBV20-1 | medium-sized
CSVGPSINTDTQYF | TGCAGCGTCGGACCGAGCATCAACACAGATACGCAGTATTTT | TRBJ2-3 | - | TRBV29-1 | few
CASRTEDYEQYF | TGTGCCAGCAGGACGGAAGACTACGAGCAGTACTTC | TRBJ2-7 | - | TRBV21-1 | few
CASSYQTEAFF | TGTGCCAGCAGTTACCAGACTGAAGCTTTCTTT | TRBJ1-1 | - | TRBV28 | many
CASSSPRDYEQYF | TGTGCCAGCAGTTCTCCCCGGGACTACGAGCAGTACTTC | TRBJ2-7 | - | TRBV12-3/TRBV12-4 | -
CASSHIQGKRTEAFF | TGTGCCAGCAGTCACATACAGGGGAAAAGGACTGAAGCTTTCTTT | TRBJ1-1 | TRBD1 | TRBV6-2/TRBV6-3 | -
CASSLGTSSYNEQFF | TGTGCCAGCAGCTTAGGGACAAGCTCCTACAATGAGCAGTTCTTC | TRBJ2-1 | - | TRBV11-2 | few
CASTRDANNEKLFF | TGTGCCAGCACCCGGGACGCCAATAATGAAAAACTGTTTTTT | TRBJ1-4 | - | TRBV2 | many
CASSMTGEGSGGYTF | TGTGCCAGTAGTATGACCGGGGAAGGGTCTGGAGGCTACACCTTC | TRBJ1-2 | - | TRBV19 | many